The 13 T cell receptor beta chains below all came from one sample that was sequenced in a study of shared clonotypes between healthy human individuals (TCRdb year 2020). The library came from the immunoSEQ multiplex PCR assay. TCRdb's version of the immuneACCESS table is confined to in-frame rearrangements and falls short of the full clone set. An unresolved V gene accounts for under half of the shortfall where checked; the remainder is of unknown origin. A total of around 600,000 clones appear in this sample, 85% to 95% of them only once. In total, the top ten clones hold about 0.11% of the sample. CD8 naive samples consisted of CD45RO-negative cells that were positively selected for CCR7, yielding a CD45RA+CCR7+ population without TemRA cells. Material: naive CD8+ T cells sorted from blood. The cell subset or site label, as the study defines it: CD45RA+CCR7+. Receptors originate from a woman in her twenties or thirties in good health.

V and J are TRBV28 and TRBJ2-4; D might be TRBD2 (6 bases). V was cut by 2 bases and J by 0 bases, with 8 bases left in between. The CDR3 runs 15 residues. From germline, CDR1 is MDHEN and CDR2 SYDVKM. Here the CDR3 reads CASSLDGRAKNIQYF. The CDR3, as DNA: TGTGCCAGCAGTTTAGACGGGAGAGCCAAAAACATTCAGTACTTC.

The chain carries TRBV5-1 and TRBJ2-7, with 7 bases aligning to TRBD2. Trimming cost V 4 bases and J 2 bases; bases outside gene matches: 12. The CDR3 has 16 residues. Germline CDR1 reads SGHRS; CDR2 reads YFSETQ. The CDR3 DNA is TGCGCCAGCAGCCCGGGACGATCGGGGGGAACCTACGAGCAGTACTTC. Its protein is CASSPGRSGGTYEQYF.

This clone showed up just once. The gene calls are TRBV10-2 and TRBJ2-7, with D perhaps assigned TRBD1 or TRBD2 (5 bases each). Per germline, CDR1 WSHSY and CDR2 SAAADI. This CDR3 region has 15 residues. Trimming took 3 bases from V and 2 from J, leaving 14 bases between them. In DNA form, the CDR3 reads TGCGCCAGCAGTGAAACGGGGACGGCCCCCTACGAGCAGTACTTC. Protein sequence: CASSETGTAPYEQYF.

This chain links TRBV30 with TRBJ2-2; possibly TRBD1 for D (6 bases). From germline, CDR1 is GTSNPN and CDR2 SVGIG (reference sequence). The CDR3 extends over 15 amino acids. Trimming cost V 4 bases and J 2 bases, with 14 bases left between them. In DNA, the CDR3 is TGTGCCTGGATGACAGGAATAACCAACACCGGGGAGCTGTTTTTT. This codes for CAWMTGITNTGELFF.

The V gene is TRBV27, the J gene TRBJ2-3, with unresolved D. This CDR3 has 15 residues. Germline CDR1 MNHEY, CDR2 SMNVEV (reference sequence). V lost 3 bases, J lost 4 bases, and 14 bases lay in between. The CDR3 nucleotides read TGTGCCAGCAGTTTTGCTAGTTGGGGTTCAGATACGCAGTATTTT. This encodes CASSFASWGSDTQYF.

The V and J genes are TRBV19 and TRBJ2-7, with unresolved D. This CDR3 is built from 13 residues. With 5 bases removed from V and 1 base from J, the gap between germline ends came to 9 bases. Germline V CDR1 and CDR2: LNHDA, SQIVND (reference sequence). This CDR3 reads CASSLALSYEQYF. CDR3 DNA sequence: TGTGCCAGTAGTTTAGCCTTGTCCTACGAGCAGTACTTC.

The J gene is TRBJ1-1, the V gene TRBV10-2; D might be TRBD1 (5 bases). This CDR3 region has 11 residues. The germline V gene has CDR1 WSHSY and CDR2 SAAADI. The germline V and J ends were trimmed by 4 bases and 13 bases, with 13 bases remaining between them. The CDR3 nucleotides read TGCGCCAGCAGTGTTTCGGGGCAGGTTTTCTTT. The encoded protein is CASSVSGQVFF.

The rearrangement uses TRBV28 and TRBJ2-1, with TRBD1 matching 8 bases. The CDR3 sequence is 18 residues long. V trimming: 5 bases; J trimming: 2 bases; junction bases outside the gene matches: 14. The germline gives CDR1 MDHEN, CDR2 SYDVKM. This CDR3 is CASSAQIQGEGTYNEQFF. The CDR3 DNA follows: TGTGCCAGCAGTGCCCAAATACAGGGGGAAGGGACCTACAATGAGCAGTTCTTC.

This chain uses TRBV4-1 with TRBJ2-7; D not resolved. The CDR3 runs 14 residues. Trimming left V 0 bases short and J 5 bases short, with 11 bases between. The germline V gene encodes CDR1 MGHRA and CDR2 YSYEKL. The CDR3 sequence is CASSQDSPPDEQYF. In DNA, the CDR3 is TGCGCCAGCAGCCAAGACAGTCCCCCGGACGAGCAGTACTTC.

The gene calls are TRBV6-1 and TRBJ2-1; D uncertain. The V and J ends lost 2 bases and 10 bases respectively, with 15 bases between them. This CDR3 has 14 amino acids. Germline V gives CDR1 MNHNS, CDR2 SASEGT. The DNA for the CDR3 is TGTGCCAGCAGTGAATTTGACACTCTATTGGAGCAGTTCTTC. Translation gives CASSEFDTLLEQFF.

The V call is TRBV28, the J call TRBJ1-2; no firm D call. V was shortened by 8 bases and J by 6 bases, with 7 bases between the two germline ends. Per the germline V gene, CDR1 is MDHEN and CDR2 is SYDVKM. This CDR3 has 10 residues. The CDR3 region is CASAQDGYTF. CDR3 nucleotide sequence: TGTGCCAGCGCCCAGGATGGCTACACCTTC.

The chain has TRBV13 and TRBJ2-1, with 9 bases matching TRBD2. The CDR3 runs 15 residues. V shed 4 bases and J 5 bases; nucleotides not matched to a gene: 6. Germline lookup yields CDR1 PRHDT and CDR2 FYEKMQ (reference sequence). The DNA of the CDR3 is TGTGCCAGCAGCTCCCTCGCTAGCGGGGACAATGAGCAGTTCTTC. Translating it yields CASSSLASGDNEQFF. Filled out from reference TRBV13 and TRBJ2-1, the complete variable domain reads AAGVIQSPRHLIKEKRETATLKCYPIPRHDTVYWYQQGPGQDPQFLISFYEKMQSDKGSIPDRFSAQQFSDYHSELNMSSLELGDSALYFCASSSLASGDNEQFFGPGTRLTVL.

The chain is built from TRBV6-6 and TRBJ1-1; D uncertain. The V end lost 5 bases, the J end lost 5 bases, and 18 bases lay between the germline ends. The CDR3 sequence is 15 residues long. Germline CDR1 MNHNY, CDR2 SVGAGI (reference sequence). CDR3 bases: TGTGCCAGCAGTCTCCTATCGGGAGGGCGAACTGAAGCTTTCTTT. Its protein is CASSLLSGGRTEAFF.